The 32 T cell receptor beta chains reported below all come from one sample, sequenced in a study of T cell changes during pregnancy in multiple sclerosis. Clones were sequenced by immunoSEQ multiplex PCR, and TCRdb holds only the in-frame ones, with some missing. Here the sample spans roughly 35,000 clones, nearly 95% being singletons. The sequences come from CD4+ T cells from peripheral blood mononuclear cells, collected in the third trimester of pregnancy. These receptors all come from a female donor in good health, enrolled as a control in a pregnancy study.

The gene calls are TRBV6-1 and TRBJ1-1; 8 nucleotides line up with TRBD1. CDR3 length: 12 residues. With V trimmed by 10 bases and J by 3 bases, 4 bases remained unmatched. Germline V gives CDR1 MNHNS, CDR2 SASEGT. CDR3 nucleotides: TGTGCCACCCACAGGGGGGACACTGAAGCTTTCTTT. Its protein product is CATHRGDTEAFF.

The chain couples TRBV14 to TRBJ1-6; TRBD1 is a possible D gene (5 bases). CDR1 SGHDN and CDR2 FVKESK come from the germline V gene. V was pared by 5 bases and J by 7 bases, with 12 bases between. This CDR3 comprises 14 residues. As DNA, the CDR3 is TGTGCCAGCAGCAGACAGCCCTCCAATTCACCCCTCCACTTT. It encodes CASSRQPSNSPLHF. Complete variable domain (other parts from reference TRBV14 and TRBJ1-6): EAGVTQFPSHSVIEKGQTVTLRCDPISGHDNLYWYRRVMGKEIKFLLHFVKESKQDESGMPNNRFLAERTGGTYSTLKVQPAELEDSGVYFCASSRQPSNSPLHFGNGTRLTVT.

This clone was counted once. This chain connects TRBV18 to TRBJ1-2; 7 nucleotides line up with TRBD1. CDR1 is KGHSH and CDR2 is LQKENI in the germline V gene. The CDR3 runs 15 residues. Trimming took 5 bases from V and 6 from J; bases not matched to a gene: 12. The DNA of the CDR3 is TGTGCCAGCTCAACCTACTTAACAGGGGAGGATGGCTACACCTTC. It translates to CASSTYLTGEDGYTF.

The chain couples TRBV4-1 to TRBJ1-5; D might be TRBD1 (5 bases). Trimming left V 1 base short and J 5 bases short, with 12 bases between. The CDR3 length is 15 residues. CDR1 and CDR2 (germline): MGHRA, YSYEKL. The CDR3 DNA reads TGCGCCAGCAGCCAAGGGGATCGGGGGGATCAGCCCCAGCATTTT. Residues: CASSQGDRGDQPQHF.

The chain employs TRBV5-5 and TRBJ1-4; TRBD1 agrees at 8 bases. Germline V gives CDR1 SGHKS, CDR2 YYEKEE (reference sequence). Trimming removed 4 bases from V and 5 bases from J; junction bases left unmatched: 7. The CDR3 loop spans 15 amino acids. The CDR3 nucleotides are TGTGCCAGCAGCCGGCCAGGGGGCGGGAATGAAAAACTGTTTTTT. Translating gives CASSRPGGGNEKLFF.

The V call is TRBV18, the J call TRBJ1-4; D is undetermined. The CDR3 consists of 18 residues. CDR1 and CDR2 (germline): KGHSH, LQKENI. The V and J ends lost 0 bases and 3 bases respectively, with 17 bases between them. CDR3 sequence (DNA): TGTGCCAGCTCACCACCGGACGGGGTGAGACAAGCTAATGAAAAACTGTTTTTT. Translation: CASSPPDGVRQANEKLFF.

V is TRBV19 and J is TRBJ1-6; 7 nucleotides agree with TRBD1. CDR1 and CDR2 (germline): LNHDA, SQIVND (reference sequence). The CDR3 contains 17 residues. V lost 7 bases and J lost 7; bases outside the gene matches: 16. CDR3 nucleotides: TGTGCCAGTACGGTCAGGGGGATCCCGATTGGGAATTCACCCCTCCACTTT. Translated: CASTVRGIPIGNSPLHF. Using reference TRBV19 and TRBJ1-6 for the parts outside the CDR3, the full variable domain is DGGITQSPKYLFRKEGQNVTLSCEQNLNHDAMYWYRQDPGQGLRLIYYSQIVNDFQKGDIAEGYSVSREKKESFPLTVTSAQKNPTAFYLCASTVRGIPIGNSPLHFGNGTRLTVT.

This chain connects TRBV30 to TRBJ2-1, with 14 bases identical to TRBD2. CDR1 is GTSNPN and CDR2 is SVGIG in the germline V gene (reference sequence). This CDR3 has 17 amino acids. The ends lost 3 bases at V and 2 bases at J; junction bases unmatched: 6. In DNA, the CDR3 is TGTGCCTGGAGAGACGGGACTAGCGGGGGTACCTACAATGAGCAGTTCTTC. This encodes CAWRDGTSGGTYNEQFF.

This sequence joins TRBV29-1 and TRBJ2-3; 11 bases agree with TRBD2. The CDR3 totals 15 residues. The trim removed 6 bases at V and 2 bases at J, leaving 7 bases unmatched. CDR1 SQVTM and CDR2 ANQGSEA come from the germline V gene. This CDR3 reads CSVLSSGGLTDTQYF. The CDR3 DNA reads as TGCAGCGTCCTCTCTAGCGGGGGGCTCACAGATACGCAGTATTTT.

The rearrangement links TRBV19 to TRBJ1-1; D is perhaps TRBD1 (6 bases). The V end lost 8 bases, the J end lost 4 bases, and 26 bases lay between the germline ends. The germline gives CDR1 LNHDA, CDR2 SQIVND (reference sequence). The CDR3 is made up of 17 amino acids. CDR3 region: CASVRGTSGVRVTEAFF. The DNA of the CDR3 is TGTGCCAGTGTAAGGGGGACATCGGGCGTCCGGGTCACTGAAGCTTTCTTT.

The CDR3 nucleotides read TGTGCCAGCAGTCGGACAGGGCCGAATTCACCCCTCCACTTT. It encodes CASSRTGPNSPLHF. This chain joins TRBV6-5 and TRBJ1-6, with 8 bases aligning to TRBD1. This CDR3 is 14 amino acids long. The germline CDR1 and CDR2 sequences are MNHEY and SVGAGI. The junction had 4 bases not matched to a gene; V was cut back by 5 bases and J by 7 bases.

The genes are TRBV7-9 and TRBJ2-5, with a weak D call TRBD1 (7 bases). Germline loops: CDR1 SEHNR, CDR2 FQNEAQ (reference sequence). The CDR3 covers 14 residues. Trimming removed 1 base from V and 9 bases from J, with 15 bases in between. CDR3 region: CASSLVDRPGAQYF. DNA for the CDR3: TGTGCCAGCAGCTTAGTGGACAGGCCGGGGGCCCAGTACTTC.

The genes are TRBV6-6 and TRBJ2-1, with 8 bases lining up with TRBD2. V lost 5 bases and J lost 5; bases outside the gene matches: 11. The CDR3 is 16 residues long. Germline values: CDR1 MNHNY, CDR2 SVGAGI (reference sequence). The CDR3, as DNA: TGTGCCAGCAGTCCACGGGGGGGGCTCTCGGACAATGAGCAGTTCTTC. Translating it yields CASSPRGGLSDNEQFF.

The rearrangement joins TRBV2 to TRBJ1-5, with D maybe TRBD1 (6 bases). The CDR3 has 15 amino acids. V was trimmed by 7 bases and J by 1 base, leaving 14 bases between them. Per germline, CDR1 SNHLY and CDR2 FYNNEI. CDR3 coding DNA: TGTGCCAGCAATGGCCAGGGGAGAAGCAATCAGCCCCAGCATTTT. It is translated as CASNGQGRSNQPQHF.

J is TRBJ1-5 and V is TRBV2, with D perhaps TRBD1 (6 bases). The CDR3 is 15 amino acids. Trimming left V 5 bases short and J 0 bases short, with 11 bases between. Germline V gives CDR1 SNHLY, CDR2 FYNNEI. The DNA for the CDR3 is TGTGCCAGCAGTCCGAGGGGGAATAGCAATCAGCCCCAGCATTTT. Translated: CASSPRGNSNQPQHF.

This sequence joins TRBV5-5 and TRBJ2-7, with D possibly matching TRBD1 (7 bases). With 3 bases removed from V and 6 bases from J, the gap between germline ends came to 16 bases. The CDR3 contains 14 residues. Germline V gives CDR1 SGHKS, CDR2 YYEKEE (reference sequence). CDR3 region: CASSSLQGTGEQYF. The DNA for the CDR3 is TGTGCCAGCAGCTCCTTACAGGGGACTGGCGAGCAGTACTTC.

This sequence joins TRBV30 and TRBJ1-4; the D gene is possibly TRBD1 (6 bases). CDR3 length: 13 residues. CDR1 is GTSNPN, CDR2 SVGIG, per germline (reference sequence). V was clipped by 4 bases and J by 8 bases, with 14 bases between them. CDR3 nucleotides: TGTGCCTGGACCCGACAGGTTAAAGAAAAACTGTTTTTT. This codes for CAWTRQVKEKLFF.

CDR3: CASSPGRRVEEQYF. For the CDR3, the DNA is TGTGCCAGCAGCCCGGGTCGGAGGGTAGAGGAGCAGTACTTC. The chain has TRBV5-5 and TRBJ2-7; tentative D call: TRBD2 (6 bases). V was trimmed by 4 bases and J by 7 bases, leaving 18 bases between them. Germline values: CDR1 SGHKS, CDR2 YYEKEE (reference sequence). This CDR3 has 14 amino acids.

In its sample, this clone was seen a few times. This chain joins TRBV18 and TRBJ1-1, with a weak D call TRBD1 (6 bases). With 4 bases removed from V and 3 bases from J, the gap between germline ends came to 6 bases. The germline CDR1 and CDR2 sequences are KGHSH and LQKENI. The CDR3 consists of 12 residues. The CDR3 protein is CASSQGDTEAFF. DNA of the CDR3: TGTGCCAGCTCACAGGGGGACACTGAAGCTTTCTTT.

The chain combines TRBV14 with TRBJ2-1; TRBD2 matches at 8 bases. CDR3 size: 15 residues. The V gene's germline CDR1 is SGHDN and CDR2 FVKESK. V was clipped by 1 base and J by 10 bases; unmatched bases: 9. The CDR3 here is CASSQAGGLSGEQFF. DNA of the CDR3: TGTGCCAGCAGCCAAGCGGGGGGGCTTTCGGGCGAGCAGTTCTTC. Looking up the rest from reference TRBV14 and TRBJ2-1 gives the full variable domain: EAGVTQFPSHSVIEKGQTVTLRCDPISGHDNLYWYRRVMGKEIKFLLHFVKESKQDESGMPNNRFLAERTGGTYSTLKVQPAELEDSGVYFCASSQAGGLSGEQFFGPGTRLTVL.

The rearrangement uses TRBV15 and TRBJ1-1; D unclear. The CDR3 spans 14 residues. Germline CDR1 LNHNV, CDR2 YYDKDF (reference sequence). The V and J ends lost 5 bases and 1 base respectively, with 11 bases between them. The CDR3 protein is CATSRQRENTEAFF. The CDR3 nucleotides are TGTGCCACCAGCCGCCAGAGGGAGAACACTGAAGCTTTCTTT.

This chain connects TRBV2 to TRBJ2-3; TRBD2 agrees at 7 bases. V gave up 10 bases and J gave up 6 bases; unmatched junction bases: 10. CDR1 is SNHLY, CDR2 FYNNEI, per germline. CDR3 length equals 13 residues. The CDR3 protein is CATLGTTPDTQYF. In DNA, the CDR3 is TGTGCCACTCTCGGGACTACTCCGGATACGCAGTATTTT. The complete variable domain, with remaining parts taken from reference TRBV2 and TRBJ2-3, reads EPEVTQTPSHQVTQMGQEVILRCVPISNHLYFYWYRQILGQKVEFLVSFYNNEISEKSEIFDDQFSVERPDGSNFTLKIRSTKLEDSAMYFCATLGTTPDTQYFGPGTRLTVL.

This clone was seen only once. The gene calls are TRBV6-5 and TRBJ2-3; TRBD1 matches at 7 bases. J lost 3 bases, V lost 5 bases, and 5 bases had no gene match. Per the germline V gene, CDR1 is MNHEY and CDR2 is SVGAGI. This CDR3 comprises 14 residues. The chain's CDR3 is CASSQGQETDTQYF. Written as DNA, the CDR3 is TGTGCCAGCAGTCAAGGACAGGAGACAGATACGCAGTATTTT.

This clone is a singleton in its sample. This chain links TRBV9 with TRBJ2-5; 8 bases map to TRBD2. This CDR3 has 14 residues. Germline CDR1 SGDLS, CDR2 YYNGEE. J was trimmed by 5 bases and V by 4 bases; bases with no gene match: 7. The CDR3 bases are TGTGCCAGCAGCTTCGGGGGGGCCGAGGAGACCCAGTACTTC. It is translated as CASSFGGAEETQYF.

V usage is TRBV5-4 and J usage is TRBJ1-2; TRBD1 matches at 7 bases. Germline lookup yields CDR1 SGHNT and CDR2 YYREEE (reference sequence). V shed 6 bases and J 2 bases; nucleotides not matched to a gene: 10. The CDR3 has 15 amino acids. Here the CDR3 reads CASTRFDRENYGYTF. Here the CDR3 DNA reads TGTGCCAGCACCCGCTTTGACAGGGAGAACTATGGCTACACCTTC. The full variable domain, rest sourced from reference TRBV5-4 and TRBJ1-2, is ETGVTQSPTHLIKTRGQQVTLRCSSQSGHNTVSWYQQALGQGPQFIFQYYREEENGRGNFPPRFSGLQFPNYSSELNVNALELDDSALYLCASTRFDRENYGYTFGSGTRLTVV.

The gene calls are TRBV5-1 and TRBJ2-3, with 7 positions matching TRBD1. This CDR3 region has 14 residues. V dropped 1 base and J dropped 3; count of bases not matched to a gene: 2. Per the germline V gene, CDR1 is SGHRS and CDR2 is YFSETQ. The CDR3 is CASSLQGETDTQYF. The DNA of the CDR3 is TGCGCCAGCAGCTTGCAGGGGGAAACAGATACGCAGTATTTT.

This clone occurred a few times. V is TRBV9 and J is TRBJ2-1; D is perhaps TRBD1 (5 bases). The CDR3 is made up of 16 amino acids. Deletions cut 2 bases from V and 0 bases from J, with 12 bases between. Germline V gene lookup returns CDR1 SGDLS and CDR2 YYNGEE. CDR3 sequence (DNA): TGTGCCAGCAGCGTTCAGGCAGGGTTCTCCTACAATGAGCAGTTCTTC. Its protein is CASSVQAGFSYNEQFF.

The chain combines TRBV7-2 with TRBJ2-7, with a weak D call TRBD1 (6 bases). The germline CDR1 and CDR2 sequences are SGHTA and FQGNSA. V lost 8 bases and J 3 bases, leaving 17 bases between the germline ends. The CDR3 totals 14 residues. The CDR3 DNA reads TGTGCCAGCGGGGGCCTCCCGTTTAACTACGAGCAGTACTTC. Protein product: CASGGLPFNYEQYF.

The CDR3 spells CASSPGDSRANYGYTF. The CDR3 nucleotides are TGCGCCAGCAGCCCGGGGGACTCTCGAGCTAACTATGGCTACACCTTC. The chain employs TRBV5-1 and TRBJ1-2; maybe TRBD1 (5 bases). The ends were cut back, 4 bases at V and 0 bases at J, with 16 bases in the middle. CDR3 length: 16 residues. CDR1 SGHRS and CDR2 YFSETQ come from the germline V gene. The full variable domain, in which reference TRBV5-1 and TRBJ1-2 provide the parts outside the CDR3, is KAGVTQTPRYLIKTRGQQVTLSCSPISGHRSVSWYQQTPGQGLQFLFEYFSETQRNKGNFPGRFSGRQFSNSRSEMNVSTLELGDSALYLCASSPGDSRANYGYTFGSGTRLTVV.

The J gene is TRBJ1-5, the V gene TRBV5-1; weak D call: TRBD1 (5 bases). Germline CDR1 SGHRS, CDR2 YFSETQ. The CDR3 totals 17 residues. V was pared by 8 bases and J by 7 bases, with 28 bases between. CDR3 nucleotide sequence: TGCGCCAGTCCCGCTCCCGAGAACCAGGGAAGAAGGCAGCCCCAGCATTTT. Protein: CASPAPENQGRRQPQHF. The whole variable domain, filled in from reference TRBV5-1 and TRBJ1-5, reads KAGVTQTPRYLIKTRGQQVTLSCSPISGHRSVSWYQQTPGQGLQFLFEYFSETQRNKGNFPGRFSGRQFSNSRSEMNVSTLELGDSALYLCASPAPENQGRRQPQHFGDGTRLSIL.

The CDR3 DNA is TGTGCCAGCAGCGCTCTACATGAGCAGTTCTTC. Its protein product is CASSALHEQFF. This sequence joins TRBV7-2 and TRBJ2-1; no definite D call. V lost 5 bases to trimming and J lost 8 bases, with 7 bases between them. Germline loops: CDR1 SGHTA, CDR2 FQGNSA. The CDR3 runs to 11 residues.

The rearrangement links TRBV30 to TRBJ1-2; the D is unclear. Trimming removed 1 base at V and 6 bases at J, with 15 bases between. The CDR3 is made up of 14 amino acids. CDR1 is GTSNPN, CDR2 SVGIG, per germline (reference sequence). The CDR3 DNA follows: TGTGCCTGGAGTGCCAGGCAAGGAAGAAATGGCTACACCTTC. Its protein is CAWSARQGRNGYTF.